These 9 T cell receptor beta chains were sequenced from one sample in a study of blood T cell repertoires in COVID-19. Assay used: immunoSEQ multiplex PCR; TCRdb lists only in-frame clones, some missing. The sample gives 150,000 to 200,000 clones, 88% of which show up once; approximately 4% is in the top ten. The sequenced sample consisted of peripheral blood. These receptors all stem from a human donor in a cohort sampled during active COVID-19.

The gene calls are TRBV28 and TRBJ1-2; TRBD1 is a possible D gene (6 bases). Trimming took off 4 bases at V and 8 bases at J, with 17 bases between the two ends. The CDR3 extends over 14 amino acids. The V gene's germline CDR1 is MDHEN and CDR2 SYDVKM. The CDR3 DNA is TGTGCCAGCAGTTCCCCGGGGCAGGGGTTCGGCTACACCTTC. This codes for CASSSPGQGFGYTF.

To note about this clone: The sample has other DNA sequences that encode this CDR3 too. The CDR3 loop reads CASSPGQGSYEQYF. For the CDR3, the DNA is TGTGCCAGCTCACCGGGACAGGGATCCTACGAGCAGTACTTC. The rearrangement joins TRBV18 to TRBJ2-7; 9 bases are a match to TRBD1. The V gene end was trimmed by 3 bases and the J gene end by 1 base; junction bases not matched to a gene: 1. The CDR3 runs to 14 residues. Germline values: CDR1 KGHSH, CDR2 LQKENI.

The rearrangement joins TRBV5-5 to TRBJ1-2, with TRBD1 matching over 11 bases. The CDR3 is made up of 14 amino acids. Germline lookup yields CDR1 SGHKS and CDR2 YYEKEE (reference sequence). V shed 2 bases and J 4 bases; nucleotides not matched to a gene: 1. The CDR3 loop reads CASSFGTGGYGYTF. The CDR3 bases are TGTGCCAGCAGCTTCGGGACAGGGGGCTATGGCTACACCTTC.

V gene TRBV5-1 combines with J gene TRBJ1-5; D not certain. The V end was cut by 1 base, the J end by 1 base, with 9 bases between. The germline V gene has CDR1 SGHRS and CDR2 YFSETQ. CDR3 length: 15 residues. Here the CDR3 reads CASSLSGRSNQPQHF. The CDR3 DNA reads TGCGCCAGCAGCTTGTCTGGCAGAAGCAATCAGCCCCAGCATTTT.

This clone was detected a few times. J is TRBJ2-7 and V is TRBV11-2; 8 positions match TRBD1. Germline V gives CDR1 SGHAT, CDR2 FQNNGV. The CDR3 is made up of 12 amino acids. After removal of 10 bases from V and 2 bases from J, the junction contained 4 bases not matched to a gene. CDR3 in amino acids: CAIRQGTYEQYF. The CDR3 DNA sequence: TGTGCCATTCGACAGGGGACCTACGAGCAGTACTTC.

This clone was seen a few times. This chain joins TRBV3-1 (or the pseudogene TRBV3-2) and TRBJ1-6; D might be TRBD1 (5 bases). CDR1 LGHDT and CDR2 YNNKEL come from the germline V gene (reference sequence). The CDR3 has 14 amino acids. The germline V and J ends were trimmed by 3 bases and 9 bases, with 12 bases remaining between them. CDR3 bases: TGTGCCAGCAGCCAGATTCCAGGGTCTTCACCCCTCCACTTT. Translating it yields CASSQIPGSSPLHF.

V usage is TRBV10-1 and J usage is TRBJ2-2, with TRBD2 identical over 12 bases. CDR1 is WNHNN and CDR2 is SYGVQD in the germline V gene (reference sequence). Germline trimming cut 5 bases from V and 4 bases from J; bases unmatched to any gene: 5. The CDR3 covers 16 residues. The CDR3 nucleotides read TGCGCCAGCAGTCCTCGACTAGCGGGAGCCACCGGGGAGCTGTTTTTT. This encodes CASSPRLAGATGELFF.

The chain links TRBV10-3 to TRBJ2-3; 10 nucleotides agree with TRBD2. The CDR3 spans 16 residues. Germline V gene sequence: CDR1 ENHRY, CDR2 SYGVKD. Germline trimming cut 4 bases from V and 5 bases from J; bases unmatched to any gene: 9. The CDR3 reads CAISGGAGGPVDTQYF. The CDR3 DNA follows: TGTGCCATCAGTGGAGGAGCGGGAGGGCCGGTAGATACGCAGTATTTT.

CDR3 bases: TGTGCCAGCAGTTACGACGGAGGAATGTGGTTCTTC. Residues: CASSYDGGMWFF. The gene calls are TRBV27 and TRBJ2-1; D is possibly TRBD2 (5 bases). The CDR3 totals 12 residues. Germline values: CDR1 MNHEY, CDR2 SMNVEV (reference sequence). Deletions cut 4 bases from V and 15 bases from J, with 16 bases between.